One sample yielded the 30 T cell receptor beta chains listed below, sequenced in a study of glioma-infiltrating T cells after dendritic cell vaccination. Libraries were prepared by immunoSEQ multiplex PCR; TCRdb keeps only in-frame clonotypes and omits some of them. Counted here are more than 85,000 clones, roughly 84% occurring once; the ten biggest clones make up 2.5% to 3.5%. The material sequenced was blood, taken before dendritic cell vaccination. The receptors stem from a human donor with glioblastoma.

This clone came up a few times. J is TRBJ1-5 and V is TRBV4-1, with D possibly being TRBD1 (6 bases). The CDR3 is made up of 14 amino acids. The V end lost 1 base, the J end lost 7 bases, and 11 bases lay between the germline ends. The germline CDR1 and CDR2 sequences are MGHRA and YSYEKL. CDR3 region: CASSQVTGQQPQHF. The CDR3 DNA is TGCGCCAGCAGCCAAGTTACAGGGCAGCAGCCCCAGCATTTT.

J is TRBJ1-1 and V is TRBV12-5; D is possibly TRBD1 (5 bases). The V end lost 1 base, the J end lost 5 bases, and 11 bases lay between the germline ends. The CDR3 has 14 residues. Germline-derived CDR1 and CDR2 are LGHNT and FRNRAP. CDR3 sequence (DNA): TGTGCTAGTGGTTTGGGGGGCGGCTGGACTGAAGCTTTCTTT. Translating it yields CASGLGGGWTEAFF.

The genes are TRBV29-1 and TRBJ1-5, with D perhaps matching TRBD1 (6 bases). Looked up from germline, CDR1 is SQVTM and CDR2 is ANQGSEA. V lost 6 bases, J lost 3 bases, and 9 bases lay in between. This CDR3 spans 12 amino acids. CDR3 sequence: CSVRQDNQPQHF. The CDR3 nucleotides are TGCAGCGTAAGACAGGACAATCAGCCCCAGCATTTT.

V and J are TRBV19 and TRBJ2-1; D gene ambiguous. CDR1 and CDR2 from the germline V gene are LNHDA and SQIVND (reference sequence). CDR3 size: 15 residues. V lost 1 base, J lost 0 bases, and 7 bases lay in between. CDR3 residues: CASSIVDSSYNEQFF. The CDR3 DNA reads TGTGCCAGTAGTATAGTTGATAGCTCCTACAATGAGCAGTTCTTC.

The CDR3 is CASSYGTGTSGNTIYF. The CDR3 DNA is TGTGCCAGCAGTTATGGGACAGGGACCTCTGGAAACACCATATATTTT. The chain couples TRBV6-5 to TRBJ1-3; 9 bases map to TRBD1. Looked up from germline, CDR1 is MNHEY and CDR2 is SVGAGI. The CDR3 totals 16 residues. Losses at the gene ends were 3 bases for V and 0 bases for J; bases not matched to a gene: 3.

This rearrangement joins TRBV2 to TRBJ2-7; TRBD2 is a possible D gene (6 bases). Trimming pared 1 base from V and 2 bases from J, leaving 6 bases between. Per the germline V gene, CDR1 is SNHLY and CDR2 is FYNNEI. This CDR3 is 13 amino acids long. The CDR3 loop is CASSEGGAYEQYF. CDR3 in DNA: TGTGCCAGCAGTGAAGGCGGGGCCTACGAGCAGTACTTC.

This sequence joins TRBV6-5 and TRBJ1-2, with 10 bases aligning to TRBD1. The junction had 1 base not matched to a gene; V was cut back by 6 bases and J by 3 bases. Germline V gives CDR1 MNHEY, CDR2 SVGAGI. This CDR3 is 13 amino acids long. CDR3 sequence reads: CASSDRGHYGYTF. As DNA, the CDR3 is TGTGCCAGCAGCGACAGGGGGCACTATGGCTACACCTTC.

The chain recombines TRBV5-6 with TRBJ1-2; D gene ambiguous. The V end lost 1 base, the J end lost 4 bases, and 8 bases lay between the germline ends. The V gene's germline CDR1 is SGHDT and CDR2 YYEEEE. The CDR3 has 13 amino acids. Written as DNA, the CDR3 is TGTGCCAGCAGCTTGAAGGACTCCTATGGCTACACCTTC. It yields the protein CASSLKDSYGYTF.

The CDR3 here is CASSPQQGTYTEAFF. DNA of the CDR3: TGTGCCAGCAGCCCCCAGCAGGGTACCTACACTGAAGCTTTCTTT. The rearrangement joins TRBV2 to TRBJ1-1; perhaps TRBD1 as D (5 bases). This CDR3 region has 15 residues. Trimming shortened V by 6 bases and J by 3 bases, and 17 bases separated the two germline ends. The germline V gene has CDR1 SNHLY and CDR2 FYNNEI.

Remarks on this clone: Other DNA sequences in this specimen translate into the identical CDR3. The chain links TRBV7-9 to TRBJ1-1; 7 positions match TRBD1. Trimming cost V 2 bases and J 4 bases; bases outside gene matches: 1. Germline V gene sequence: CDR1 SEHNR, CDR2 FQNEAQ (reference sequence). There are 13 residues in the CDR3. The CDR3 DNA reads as TGTGCCAGCAGCTTACAGGGGGGCACTGAAGCTTTCTTT. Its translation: CASSLQGGTEAFF.

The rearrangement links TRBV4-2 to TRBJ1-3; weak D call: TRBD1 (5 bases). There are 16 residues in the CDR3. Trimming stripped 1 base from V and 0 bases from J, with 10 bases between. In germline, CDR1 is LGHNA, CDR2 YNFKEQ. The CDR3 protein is CASSQVAGSSGNTIYF. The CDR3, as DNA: TGTGCCAGCAGCCAAGTCGCAGGGTCCTCTGGAAACACCATATATTTT.

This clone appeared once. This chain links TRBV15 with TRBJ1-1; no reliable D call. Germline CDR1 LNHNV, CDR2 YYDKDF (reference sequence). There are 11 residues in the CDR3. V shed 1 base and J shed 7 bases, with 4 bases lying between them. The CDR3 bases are TGTGCCACCAGCAGAGCAAATGAAGCTTTCTTT. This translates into CATSRANEAFF.

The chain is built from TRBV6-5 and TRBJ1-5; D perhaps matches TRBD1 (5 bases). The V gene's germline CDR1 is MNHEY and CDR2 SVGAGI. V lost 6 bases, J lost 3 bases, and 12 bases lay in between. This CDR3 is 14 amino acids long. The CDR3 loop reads CASSLDSFNQPQHF. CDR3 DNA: TGTGCCAGCAGCCTAGACAGCTTCAATCAGCCCCAGCATTTT.

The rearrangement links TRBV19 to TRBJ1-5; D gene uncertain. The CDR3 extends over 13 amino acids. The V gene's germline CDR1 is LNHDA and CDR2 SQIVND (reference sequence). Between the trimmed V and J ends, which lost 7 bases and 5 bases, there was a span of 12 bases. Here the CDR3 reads CASNSRRDQPQHF. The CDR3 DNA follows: TGTGCCAGTAACTCCAGGAGGGATCAGCCCCAGCATTTT.

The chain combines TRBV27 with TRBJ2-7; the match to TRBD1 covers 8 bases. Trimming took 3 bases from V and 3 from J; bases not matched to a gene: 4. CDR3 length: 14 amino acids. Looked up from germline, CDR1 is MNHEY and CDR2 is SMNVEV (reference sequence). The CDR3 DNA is TGTGCCAGCAGTTTGACAGGGGTAATCTACGAGCAGTACTTC. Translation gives CASSLTGVIYEQYF.

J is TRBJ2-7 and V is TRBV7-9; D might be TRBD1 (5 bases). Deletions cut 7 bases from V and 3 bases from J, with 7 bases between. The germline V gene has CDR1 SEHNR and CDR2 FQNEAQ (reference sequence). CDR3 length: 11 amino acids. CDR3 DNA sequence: TGTGCCAGCACCAGGGACTACGAGCAGTACTTC. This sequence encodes CASTRDYEQYF.

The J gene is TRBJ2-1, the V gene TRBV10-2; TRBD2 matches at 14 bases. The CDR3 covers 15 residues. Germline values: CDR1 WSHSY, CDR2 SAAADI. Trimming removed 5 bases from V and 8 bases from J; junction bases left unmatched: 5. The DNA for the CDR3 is TGCGCCAGCAGTCCTTGGACTAGCGGGGGGTATGAGCAGTTCTTC. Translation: CASSPWTSGGYEQFF.

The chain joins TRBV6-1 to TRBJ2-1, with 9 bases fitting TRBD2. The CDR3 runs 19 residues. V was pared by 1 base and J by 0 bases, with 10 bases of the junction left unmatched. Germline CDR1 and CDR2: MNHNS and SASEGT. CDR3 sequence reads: CASSEGIGSSGASYNEQFF. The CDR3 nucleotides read TGTGCCAGCAGTGAAGGGATTGGATCTAGCGGGGCCTCCTACAATGAGCAGTTCTTC.

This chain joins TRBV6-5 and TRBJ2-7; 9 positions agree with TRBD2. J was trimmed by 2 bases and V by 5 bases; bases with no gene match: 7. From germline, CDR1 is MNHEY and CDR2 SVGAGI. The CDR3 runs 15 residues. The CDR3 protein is CASSVTSGGPYEQYF. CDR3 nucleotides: TGTGCCAGCAGTGTGACTAGCGGAGGCCCCTACGAGCAGTACTTC.

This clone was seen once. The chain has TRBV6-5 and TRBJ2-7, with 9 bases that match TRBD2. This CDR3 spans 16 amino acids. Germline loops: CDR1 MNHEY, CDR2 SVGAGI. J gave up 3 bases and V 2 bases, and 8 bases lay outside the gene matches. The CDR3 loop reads CASSYALAGSDYEQYF. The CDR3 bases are TGTGCCAGCAGTTACGCACTAGCGGGTTCCGACTACGAGCAGTACTTC.

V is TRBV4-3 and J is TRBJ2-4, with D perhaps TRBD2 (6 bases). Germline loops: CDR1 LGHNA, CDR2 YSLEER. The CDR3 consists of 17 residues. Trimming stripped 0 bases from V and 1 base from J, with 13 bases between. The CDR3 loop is CASSQDAGLPAKNIQYF. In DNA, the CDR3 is TGCGCCAGCAGCCAAGATGCGGGGTTACCGGCCAAAAACATTCAGTACTTC.

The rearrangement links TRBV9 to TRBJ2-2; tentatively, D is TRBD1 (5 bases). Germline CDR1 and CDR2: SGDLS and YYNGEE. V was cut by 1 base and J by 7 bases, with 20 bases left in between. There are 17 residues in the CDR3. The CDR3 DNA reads TGTGCCAGCAGCGTATCCCCGTTGGATGGCCAGGGCGGGGAGCTGTTTTTT. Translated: CASSVSPLDGQGGELFF.

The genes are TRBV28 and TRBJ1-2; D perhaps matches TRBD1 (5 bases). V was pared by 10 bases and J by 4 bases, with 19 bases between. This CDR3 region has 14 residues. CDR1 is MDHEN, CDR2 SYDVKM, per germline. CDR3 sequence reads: CATQEGPTTYGYTF. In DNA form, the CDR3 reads TGTGCCACCCAGGAGGGGCCGACTACCTATGGCTACACCTTC.

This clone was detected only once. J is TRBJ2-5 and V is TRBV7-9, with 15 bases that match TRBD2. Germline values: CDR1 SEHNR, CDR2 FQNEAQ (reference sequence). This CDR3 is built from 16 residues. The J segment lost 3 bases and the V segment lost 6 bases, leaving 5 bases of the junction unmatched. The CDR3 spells CASSRRTSGREETQYF. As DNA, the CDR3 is TGTGCCAGCAGTCGACGGACTAGCGGGAGGGAAGAGACCCAGTACTTC. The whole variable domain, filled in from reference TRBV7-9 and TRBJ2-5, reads DTGVSQNPRHKITKRGQNVTFRCDPISEHNRLYWYRQTLGQGPEFLTYFQNEAQLEKSRLLSDRFSAERPKGSFSTLEIQRTEQGDSAMYLCASSRRTSGREETQYFGPGTRLLVL.

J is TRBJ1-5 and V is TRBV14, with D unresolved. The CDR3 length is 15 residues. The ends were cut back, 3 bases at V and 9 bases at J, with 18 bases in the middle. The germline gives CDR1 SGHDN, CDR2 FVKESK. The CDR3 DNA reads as TGTGCCAGCAGCCACCCCTGGTACGGGGTAAGGCCCCAGCATTTT. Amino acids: CASSHPWYGVRPQHF.

The CDR3 sequence is CASSEPRKPARVMAQYF. For the CDR3, the DNA is TGTGCCAGCAGTGAACCTCGGAAGCCGGCGAGGGTAATGGCCCAGTACTTC. The chain links TRBV2 to TRBJ2-5, with a tentative D call TRBD2 (5 bases). The V gene lost 2 bases and the J gene lost 9 bases, with 25 bases spanning the gap. The CDR3 is made up of 17 amino acids. Germline V gene lookup returns CDR1 SNHLY and CDR2 FYNNEI.

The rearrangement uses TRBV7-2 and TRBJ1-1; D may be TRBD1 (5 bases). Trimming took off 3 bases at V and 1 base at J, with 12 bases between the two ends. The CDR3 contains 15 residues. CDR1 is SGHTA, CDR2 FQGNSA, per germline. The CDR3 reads CASSFLGAANTEAFF. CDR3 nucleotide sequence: TGTGCCAGCAGCTTCTTAGGGGCGGCGAACACTGAAGCTTTCTTT.

As DNA, the CDR3 is TGTGCCATCAGTGCGGACAGGGGGCGAACGGGTTTCTTT. This translates into CAISADRGRTGFF. The rearrangement uses TRBV10-3 and TRBJ1-1, with TRBD1 matching over 11 bases. The CDR3 contains 13 residues. V lost 4 bases and J lost 13; bases outside the gene matches: 8. Germline V gene sequence: CDR1 ENHRY, CDR2 SYGVKD.

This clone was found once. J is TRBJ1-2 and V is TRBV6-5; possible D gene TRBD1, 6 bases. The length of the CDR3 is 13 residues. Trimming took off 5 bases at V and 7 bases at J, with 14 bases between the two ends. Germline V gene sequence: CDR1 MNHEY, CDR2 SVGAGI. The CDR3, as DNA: TGTGCCAGCAGTCGCGGGAGGGGGAGTGGCTACACCTTC. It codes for CASSRGRGSGYTF.

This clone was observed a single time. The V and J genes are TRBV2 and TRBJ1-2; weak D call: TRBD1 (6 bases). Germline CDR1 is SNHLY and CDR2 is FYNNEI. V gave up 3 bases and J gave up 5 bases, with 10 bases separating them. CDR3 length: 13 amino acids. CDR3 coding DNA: TGTGCCAGCAGTGAGGACAGAACTTATGGCTACACCTTC. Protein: CASSEDRTYGYTF.